Below are 29 T cell receptor beta chains sequenced from a single sample in a study of T cell repertoires in cytomegalovirus infection. TCRdb processed the reads anew with MiXCR; each CDR3 protein has one entry. Of some 920,000 distinct CDR3 sequences listed, around a third were seen once; the top ten hold roughly 13%. These receptors lack a known antigen. Sample: cultured CD8+ T cells from PBMCs, taken from culture after CMV antigen stimulation. These TCRs come from a human donor in good health (CMV status not recorded). Some clones in this sample may be carry-over from other donors' samples.

This clonotype was seen a few times. V gene TRBV11-2 combines with J gene TRBJ2-1; TRBD1 aligns across 9 bases. The CDR3 loop spans 17 amino acids. Germline lookup yields CDR1 SGHAT and CDR2 FQNNGV. The ends lost 3 bases at V and 6 bases at J; junction bases unmatched: 12. The DNA of the CDR3 is TGTGCCAGCAGCTTCGATGGACAGGGGAGCGGCCGCAATGAGCAGTTCTTC. Translation: CASSFDGQGSGRNEQFF.

This clonotype was counted only a few times. The chain is built from TRBV9 and TRBJ1-1; D may be TRBD1 (6 bases). The CDR3 runs 16 residues. Trimming took off 0 bases at V and 1 base at J, with 13 bases between the two ends. The germline gives CDR1 SGDLS, CDR2 YYNGEE. In DNA form, the CDR3 reads TGTGCCAGCAGCGTAGATTGGGGGGGGCCGAACACTGAAGCTTTCTTT. It codes for CASSVDWGGPNTEAFF.

The chain couples TRBV6-4 to TRBJ1-5, with D unclear. V gave up 0 bases and J gave up 0 bases, with 6 bases separating them. Germline lookup yields CDR1 MRHNA and CDR2 SNTAGT. This CDR3 region has 15 residues. CDR3 amino acids: CASSDSSYSNQPQHF. DNA for the CDR3: TGTGCCAGCAGTGACTCCAGTTATAGCAATCAGCCCCAGCATTTT.

This clonotype was seen a few times. The chain links TRBV11-3 to TRBJ2-1; D ambiguous. This CDR3 has 14 residues. Germline CDR1 SGHNT, CDR2 YENEEA. The germline V and J ends were trimmed by 4 bases and 5 bases, with 12 bases remaining between them. The CDR3 nucleotides are TGTGCCAGCAGCTCCCACATAAGAGACAATGAGCAGTTCTTC. It yields the protein CASSSHIRDNEQFF.

This clonotype was found a few times. The chain links TRBV11-1 to TRBJ2-1; weak D call: TRBD2 (6 bases). From germline, CDR1 is SGHAT and CDR2 FQDESV (reference sequence). The CDR3 is 15 residues long. Trimming removed 6 bases from V and 7 bases from J, with 19 bases in between. The CDR3 loop is CASRSSAGPANEQFF. In DNA, the CDR3 is TGTGCCAGCAGATCCAGCGCGGGGCCAGCGAATGAGCAGTTCTTC. Using reference TRBV11-1 and TRBJ2-1 for the parts outside the CDR3, the full variable domain is EAEVAQSPRYKITEKSQAVAFWCDPISGHATLYWYRQILGQGPELLVQFQDESVVDDSQLPKDRFSAERLKGVDSTLKIQPAELGDSAMYLCASRSSAGPANEQFFGPGTRLTVL.

The J gene is TRBJ2-2, the V gene TRBV6-2 or TRBV6-3; D remains unclear. The CDR3 length is 16 residues. V lost 0 bases to trimming and J lost 1 base, with 9 bases between them. CDR1 is MNHEY and CDR2 is SVGEGT in the germline V gene. The CDR3 sequence is CASSYSKEKNTGELFF. The CDR3 nucleotides are TGTGCCAGCAGTTACTCGAAGGAGAAGAACACCGGGGAGCTGTTTTTT.

This chain uses TRBV20-1 with TRBJ2-7, with D perhaps TRBD1 (5 bases). The germline V gene has CDR1 DFQATT and CDR2 SNEGSKA (reference sequence). The V end was cut by 5 bases, the J end by 5 bases, with 16 bases between. This CDR3 spans 13 amino acids. CDR3 nucleotide sequence: TGCAGTGCTTTGGGGCCGTCCCTAAACGAGCAGTACTTC. Amino acid sequence: CSALGPSLNEQYF.

This clonotype has ten or more counts. The chain uses TRBV12-3 or TRBV12-4 and TRBJ2-3; D perhaps matches TRBD2 (6 bases). The CDR3 is 14 residues long. Trimming pared 4 bases from V and 6 bases from J, leaving 14 bases between. The CDR3 region is CASSYPTRGDTQYF. The CDR3 region has the DNA TGTGCCAGCAGTTACCCTACCCGGGGGGATACGCAGTATTTT.

The chain employs TRBV7-4 and TRBJ1-1; 7 positions agree with TRBD1. Germline CDR1 SGHVT, CDR2 SQSDAQ. The CDR3 runs 13 residues. Trimming at V came to 4 bases and at J to 8 bases, leaving 7 bases not matched to a gene. The CDR3 spells CASSSRDSIEAFF. The CDR3 DNA follows: TGTGCCAGCAGCTCCCGGGACAGCATAGAAGCTTTCTTT.

The genes are TRBV6-5 and TRBJ2-2; no reliable D call. Per the germline V gene, CDR1 is MNHEY and CDR2 is SVGAGI. The CDR3 is 16 residues long. V lost 0 bases and J 3 bases, leaving 11 bases between the germline ends. CDR3 sequence (DNA): TGTGCCAGCAGTTACTCGGGATTTGGGGACACCGGGGAGCTGTTTTTT. Protein sequence: CASSYSGFGDTGELFF.

This rearrangement joins TRBV27 to TRBJ2-1; D not certain. V dropped 5 bases and J dropped 5 bases, with 16 bases sitting between them. The CDR3 length is 15 residues. Germline V gene data show CDR1 as MNHEY and CDR2 as SMNVEV (reference sequence). CDR3 in DNA: TGTGCCAGCAGTACGTTAGTAAATGGGGACAATGAGCAGTTCTTC. Translated: CASSTLVNGDNEQFF.

This clonotype has more than one count but fewer than ten. The chain links TRBV7-8 to TRBJ2-3; no clear D. From germline, CDR1 is SGHVS and CDR2 FQNEAQ. V was trimmed by 1 base and J by 0 bases, leaving 8 bases between them. This CDR3 is built from 15 residues. The CDR3 protein is CASSLGASSTDTQYF. The CDR3 DNA reads TGTGCCAGCAGCTTAGGAGCTTCTAGCACAGATACGCAGTATTTT.

The chain is built from TRBV9 and TRBJ1-1; D remains ambiguous. The CDR3 has 13 residues. V was trimmed by 4 bases and J by 4 bases, leaving 11 bases between them. The V gene's germline CDR1 is SGDLS and CDR2 YYNGEE. This chain's CDR3 is CASSQLGGTEAFF. The CDR3 coding sequence is TGTGCCAGCAGCCAGCTAGGCGGCACTGAAGCTTTCTTT.

There are a few counts of this clonotype. The chain links TRBV7-9 to TRBJ2-5; D remains ambiguous. CDR1 SEHNR and CDR2 FQNEAQ come from the germline V gene (reference sequence). V was trimmed by 5 bases and J by 1 base, leaving 11 bases between them. The length of the CDR3 is 14 residues. In DNA form, the CDR3 reads TGTGCCAGCAGCCCCAGCGCGATCCAAGAGACCCAGTACTTC. Encoded protein: CASSPSAIQETQYF.

The V call is TRBV14, the J call TRBJ2-3; no firm D call. Germline V CDR1 and CDR2: SGHDN, FVKESK. V shed 4 bases and J shed 2 bases, with 13 bases lying between them. The CDR3 length is 15 residues. In DNA form, the CDR3 reads TGTGCCAGCAGCCCGGCCATGATCCCCACAGATACGCAGTATTTT. Protein: CASSPAMIPTDTQYF.

This rearrangement joins TRBV15 to TRBJ2-5; possibly TRBD2 for D (6 bases). Germline CDR1 is LNHNV and CDR2 is YYDKDF (reference sequence). The CDR3 spans 12 residues. Trimming pared 5 bases from V and 5 bases from J, leaving 9 bases between. The CDR3 DNA is TGTGCCACCAGCGGACGGGGGGAGACCCAGTACTTC. Protein: CATSGRGETQYF.

This clonotype was counted many times. This sequence joins TRBV7-2 and TRBJ2-1, with TRBD2 matching 9 bases. Germline trimming cut 3 bases from V and 8 bases from J; bases unmatched to any gene: 5. Per the germline V gene, CDR1 is SGHTA and CDR2 is FQGNSA. The CDR3 is 14 amino acids. The CDR3 protein is CASSFLKRGDEQFF. In DNA form, the CDR3 reads TGTGCCAGCAGCTTCCTTAAGCGGGGGGATGAGCAGTTCTTC.

V usage is TRBV28 and J usage is TRBJ2-3; D is possibly TRBD1 or TRBD2 (6 bases each). Germline CDR1 and CDR2: MDHEN and SYDVKM. V dropped 10 bases and J dropped 3 bases, with 14 bases sitting between them. The CDR3 is 13 residues long. The chain's CDR3 is CATRTAGTDTQYF. CDR3 nucleotide sequence: TGTGCCACCAGGACAGCGGGTACAGATACGCAGTATTTT.

With respect to this clonotype: Because it lacks the conserved phenylalanine or tryptophan at the end, this CDR3 is likely a read error. The V and J genes are TRBV27 and TRBJ2-1, with 7 positions matching TRBD2. The CDR3 sequence is 15 residues long. CDR1 and CDR2 from the germline V gene are MNHEY and SMNVEV (reference sequence). The V segment lost 7 bases and the J segment 7 bases; nucleotides outside the gene matches: 13. The CDR3 DNA sequence: TGTGCCAGCACTTCAGGGCAGCGGGGAAGTAATGAGCAGTTCCTC. As protein: CASTSGQRGSNEQFL.

This clonotype was seen a few times. V gene TRBV28 combines with J gene TRBJ1-5; D remains ambiguous. V lost 2 bases to trimming and J lost 3 bases, with 8 bases between them. The V gene's germline CDR1 is MDHEN and CDR2 SYDVKM. The CDR3 contains 14 residues. DNA of the CDR3: TGTGCCAGCAGTTTAGTACAGATCAATCAGCCCCAGCATTTT. Amino acids: CASSLVQINQPQHF.

In regard to this clonotype: This sequence may be a read error, since a much larger clone differs from it by one base. The chain is built from TRBV7-6 and TRBJ2-5; 7 nucleotides match TRBD2. CDR3 length: 15 residues. The germline V gene has CDR1 SGHVS and CDR2 FNYEAQ. The CDR3 DNA follows: TGTGCCAGCAGCCGCCGGGACTACTTTTTGGAGACCCGGTACTTC. Translating it yields CASSRRDYFLETRYF.

This clonotype was seen a handful of times. This rearrangement joins TRBV5-4 to TRBJ2-7; D not certain. Per the germline V gene, CDR1 is SGHNT and CDR2 is YYREEE (reference sequence). This CDR3 region has 15 residues. V lost 6 bases and J 11 bases, leaving 27 bases between the germline ends. The CDR3 here is CASIKIGPRSNQEYV. CDR3 nucleotide sequence: TGTGCCAGCATCAAAATAGGGCCCAGGAGCAACCAAGAGTACGTC.

The sample holds a few counts of this clonotype. This sequence joins TRBV6-6 and TRBJ2-3; D is undetermined. In germline, CDR1 is MNHNY, CDR2 SVGAGI (reference sequence). The germline V and J ends were trimmed by 5 bases and 4 bases, with 7 bases remaining between them. This CDR3 has 12 residues. CDR3 protein: CASSEFPDTQYF. The CDR3 DNA sequence: TGTGCCAGCAGTGAGTTCCCAGATACGCAGTATTTT.

This clonotype was seen a handful of times. The chain employs TRBV19 and TRBJ2-1; 7 bases agree with TRBD2. Germline V gives CDR1 LNHDA, CDR2 SQIVND (reference sequence). V gave up 1 base and J gave up 2 bases; unmatched junction bases: 2. This CDR3 has 15 residues. The CDR3 bases are TGTGCCAGTAGTATAGGGGAGGGGCCCTACAATGAGCAGTTCTTC. Translation: CASSIGEGPYNEQFF.

This clonotype was observed a few times. This chain joins TRBV7-9 and TRBJ2-5, with D possibly TRBD2 on 6 matching bases. This CDR3 has 17 amino acids. V lost 4 bases and J lost 0, with 18 bases in between. Germline V lookup: CDR1 SEHNR, CDR2 FQNEAQ (reference sequence). The CDR3 bases are TGTGCCAGCAGCTCCCCATCCCGCGGGAAGGACCAAGAGACCCAGTACTTC. This encodes CASSSPSRGKDQETQYF.

The V and J genes are TRBV4-1 and TRBJ2-1; D remains unclear. The CDR3 contains 15 residues. Germline V gives CDR1 MGHRA, CDR2 YSYEKL. Trimming pared 1 base from V and 7 bases from J, leaving 14 bases between. CDR3 sequence reads: CASSQVDGRTNEQFF. Here the CDR3 DNA reads TGCGCCAGCAGCCAAGTGGACGGACGAACGAATGAGCAGTTCTTC.

This CDR3 is CASSQRDPLQPQHF. In nucleotides, the CDR3 is TGTGCCAGCAGCCAGCGGGACCCGCTGCAGCCCCAGCATTTT. The genes are TRBV3-1 and TRBJ1-5, with a tentative D call TRBD1 (5 bases). V was trimmed by 3 bases and J by 7 bases, leaving 13 bases between them. This CDR3 region has 14 residues. Germline loops: CDR1 LGHDT, CDR2 YNNKEL (reference sequence).

Comments on this clonotype: Just one base apart from a much larger clone, this may be a read error. The rearrangement links TRBV7-3 to TRBJ1-3, with D possibly matching TRBD1 (6 bases). CDR3 length: 14 residues. Germline assignment: CDR1 SGHTA and CDR2 FQGTGA. The CDR3 bases are TGTACCAGCTCCGAGGGGGAATCTGGAAACACCATATATTTT. Translated: CTSSEGESGNTIYF.

The rearrangement uses TRBV6-2 or TRBV6-3 and TRBJ2-7; D is unresolved. V gave up 5 bases and J gave up 6 bases, with 8 bases separating them. Germline loops: CDR1 MNHEY, CDR2 SVGEGT. The CDR3 runs to 11 residues. The CDR3 protein is CASSLGSEQYV. The CDR3 region has the DNA TGTGCCAGCAGTCTTGGAAGCGAGCAGTACGTC.